A selection of T cell receptor beta chains follows, all from one sample in a study of T cell changes during pregnancy in multiple sclerosis. Profiled with immunoSEQ multiplex PCR; TCRdb holds only in-frame clones, not every one. This sample has some 14,000 clones, with around 83% found just once. This material consisted of CD8+ T cells from peripheral blood mononuclear cells, taken after pregnancy. The receptor source for this set is a female donor in good health, enrolled as a control in a pregnancy study. The CDR3 runs from the conserved cysteine through the conserved F or W. The order of the fields is J gene, D gene, V gene, clone size, CDR3 DNA, CDR3 protein. D genes are given only for firm matches. A row's size may be missing; if present it is once, few, many or a size class.

j_call: TRBJ2-3
d_call: .
v_call: TRBV10-2
clone_size: .
cdr3_nt: TGCGCCAGCAGTGGACTGGAGGGAGGCACAGATACGCAGTATTTT
cdr3_aa: CASSGLEGGTDTQYF

j_call: TRBJ1-2
d_call: TRBD1
v_call: TRBV9
clone_size: .
cdr3_nt: TGTGCCAGCAGCGCGCACACAGGGGGCGCCCAGGATTGGGACTATGGCTACACCTTC
cdr3_aa: CASSAHTGGAQDWDYGYTF

j_call: TRBJ1-4
d_call: TRBD1
v_call: TRBV5-1
clone_size: .
cdr3_nt: TGCGCCAGCAGCGGGGGCAGGGGGCTATCTAATGAAAAACTGTTTTTT
cdr3_aa: CASSGGRGLSNEKLFF

j_call: TRBJ2-7
d_call: TRBD2
v_call: TRBV5-4
clone_size: .
cdr3_nt: TGTGCCAGCAGCCCCGTTCGCGGGAGTTCCTACGAGCAGTACTTC
cdr3_aa: CASSPVRGSSYEQYF

j_call: TRBJ2-7
d_call: TRBD2
v_call: TRBV9
clone_size: .
cdr3_nt: TGTGCCAGCAGCTACGGCCTTAGCGGGAGTAGGGACGAGCAGTACTTC
cdr3_aa: CASSYGLSGSRDEQYF

j_call: TRBJ2-5
d_call: TRBD2
v_call: TRBV9
clone_size: .
cdr3_nt: TGTGCCAGCAGCGAGAGACTAGCCGGAGAGACCCAGTACTTC
cdr3_aa: CASSERLAGETQYF

j_call: TRBJ2-1
d_call: TRBD1
v_call: TRBV9
clone_size: .
cdr3_nt: TGTGCCAGCAGCGTAGTAGGGACAGGGGCAAATGAGCAGTTCTTC
cdr3_aa: CASSVVGTGANEQFF

j_call: TRBJ2-5
d_call: .
v_call: TRBV7-2
clone_size: .
cdr3_nt: TGTGCCAGCACCATATGGGGAGGGGGGGCGTTAGAGACCCAGTACTTC
cdr3_aa: CASTIWGGGALETQYF

j_call: TRBJ2-7
d_call: .
v_call: TRBV4-1
clone_size: once
cdr3_nt: TGCGCCAGCAGCCAAGTCAGCGGGCCCGTCTACGAGCAGTACTTC
cdr3_aa: CASSQVSGPVYEQYF

j_call: TRBJ2-3
d_call: TRBD2
v_call: TRBV7-9
clone_size: .
cdr3_nt: TGTGCCAGCAGCGGGAGGGACGGCACAGATACGCAGTATTTT
cdr3_aa: CASSGRDGTDTQYF

j_call: TRBJ1-1
d_call: .
v_call: TRBV4-1
clone_size: .
cdr3_nt: TGCGCCAGCAGCCAACTATTATCAGGGCAGAACACTGAAGCTTTCTTT
cdr3_aa: CASSQLLSGQNTEAFF

j_call: TRBJ2-7
d_call: TRBD1
v_call: TRBV27
clone_size: .
cdr3_nt: TGTGCCAGCATGGACAGGGCCCACGAGCAGTACTTC
cdr3_aa: CASMDRAHEQYF

j_call: TRBJ2-1
d_call: .
v_call: TRBV9
clone_size: .
cdr3_nt: TGTGCCAGCAGCGTAGACCTAGCAGAGTCCAATGAGCAGTTCTTC
cdr3_aa: CASSVDLAESNEQFF

j_call: TRBJ2-5
d_call: TRBD2
v_call: TRBV10-2
clone_size: .
cdr3_nt: TGCGCCAGCAGAGGGCTGAAACTAGCGGGGGAGCTCCCCGCAGAGACCCAGTACTTC
cdr3_aa: CASRGLKLAGELPAETQYF

j_call: TRBJ2-3
d_call: TRBD1
v_call: TRBV6-4
clone_size: .
cdr3_nt: TGTGCCAGCAGTGGGACCGGACAGGGGTCGGATACGCAGTATTTT
cdr3_aa: CASSGTGQGSDTQYF

j_call: TRBJ2-5
d_call: TRBD2
v_call: TRBV11-1
clone_size: few
cdr3_nt: TGTGCCAGCAGCTCCGGGACTAGCGGATTCCAAGAGACCCAGTACTTC
cdr3_aa: CASSSGTSGFQETQYF

j_call: TRBJ2-3
d_call: .
v_call: TRBV4-3
clone_size: .
cdr3_nt: TGCGCCAGCAGCCGATCCCGACAGGGCACAGATACGCAGTATTTT
cdr3_aa: CASSRSRQGTDTQYF

j_call: TRBJ2-7
d_call: .
v_call: TRBV6-5
clone_size: .
cdr3_nt: TGTGCCAGCAGTTCAACCTACGAGCAGTACTTC
cdr3_aa: CASSSTYEQYF

j_call: TRBJ2-1
d_call: .
v_call: TRBV27
clone_size: once
cdr3_nt: TGTGCCAGCAGTTTAAGATTTGGCAGGGACAATGAGCAGTTCTTC
cdr3_aa: CASSLRFGRDNEQFF

j_call: TRBJ1-2
d_call: TRBD1
v_call: TRBV5-1
clone_size: .
cdr3_nt: TGCGCCAGCACCCCACGACAGGGGGCTTTCCCCTATGGCTACACCTTC
cdr3_aa: CASTPRQGAFPYGYTF

j_call: TRBJ2-7
d_call: .
v_call: TRBV14
clone_size: .
cdr3_nt: TGTGCCAGCAGCCAACTATCGGACACCACCTACGAGCAGTACTTC
cdr3_aa: CASSQLSDTTYEQYF

j_call: TRBJ2-2
d_call: .
v_call: TRBV6-4
clone_size: .
cdr3_nt: TGTGCCAGCAGTGCGGGATTCACCGGGGAGCTGTTTTTT
cdr3_aa: CASSAGFTGELFF

j_call: TRBJ1-5
d_call: TRBD1
v_call: TRBV2
clone_size: .
cdr3_nt: TGTGCCAGCAGTGGGGACAGGGAACTTTCTTACAATCAGCCCCAGCATTTT
cdr3_aa: CASSGDRELSYNQPQHF

j_call: TRBJ2-5
d_call: TRBD2
v_call: TRBV7-9
clone_size: .
cdr3_nt: TGTGCCAGCAGCTTAGGGGCAGCGGGGGCCCAGTACTTC
cdr3_aa: CASSLGAAGAQYF

j_call: TRBJ1-2
d_call: .
v_call: TRBV6-6
clone_size: .
cdr3_nt: TGTGCCAGCAGTACCTTACAGGGAGGGGCCCGCTATGGCTACACCTTC
cdr3_aa: CASSTLQGGARYGYTF

j_call: TRBJ2-7
d_call: TRBD2
v_call: TRBV9
clone_size: .
cdr3_nt: TGTGCCAGCAGCGTAGGACTAGCGGGCTACGAGCAGTACTTC
cdr3_aa: CASSVGLAGYEQYF

j_call: TRBJ2-3
d_call: .
v_call: TRBV7-9
clone_size: .
cdr3_nt: TGTGCCAGCAGCCCCCCGGGTCCGGTTACGCAGTATTTT
cdr3_aa: CASSPPGPVTQYF

j_call: TRBJ1-5
d_call: TRBD1
v_call: TRBV7-9
clone_size: .
cdr3_nt: TGTGCCAGCAGCTCGGGGACTGGGACAGGAATCAATCAGCCCCAGCATTTT
cdr3_aa: CASSSGTGTGINQPQHF

j_call: TRBJ2-7
d_call: TRBD2
v_call: TRBV6-1
clone_size: .
cdr3_nt: TGTGCCAGCAGTGCCCGACTAGCGGGGAGCTACGAGCAGTACTTC
cdr3_aa: CASSARLAGSYEQYF

j_call: TRBJ1-6
d_call: TRBD1
v_call: TRBV9
clone_size: many
cdr3_nt: TGTGCCAGCAGCGCGCCACCGAGAGGGACAGATAATTCACCCCTCCACTTT
cdr3_aa: CASSAPPRGTDNSPLHF

j_call: TRBJ1-5
d_call: .
v_call: TRBV5-6
clone_size: .
cdr3_nt: TGTGCCAGCCGAGAGTGGAGGAGCAATCAGCCCCAGCATTTT
cdr3_aa: CASREWRSNQPQHF

j_call: TRBJ2-2
d_call: TRBD2
v_call: TRBV9
clone_size: .
cdr3_nt: TGTGCCAGCAGCTCAACCGGGACTAGCGGGGGGGCGATCACCGGGGAGCTGTTTTTT
cdr3_aa: CASSSTGTSGGAITGELFF

j_call: TRBJ2-1
d_call: TRBD2
v_call: TRBV4-2
clone_size: .
cdr3_nt: TGTGCCAGCAGCCATCCCGGACTAGCGGGGGGCAATGAGCAGTTCTTC
cdr3_aa: CASSHPGLAGGNEQFF

j_call: TRBJ2-3
d_call: TRBD2
v_call: TRBV6-4
clone_size: .
cdr3_nt: TGTGCCAGCAGTGCGACTAGCGGGGGCCGGGGCACAGATACGCAGTATTTT
cdr3_aa: CASSATSGGRGTDTQYF

j_call: TRBJ2-7
d_call: TRBD1
v_call: TRBV4-1
clone_size: few
cdr3_nt: TGCGCCAGCAGCCAAGTTAGGGACAGGGACTACGAGCAGTACTTC
cdr3_aa: CASSQVRDRDYEQYF

j_call: TRBJ2-1
d_call: TRBD2
v_call: TRBV19
clone_size: .
cdr3_nt: TGTGCCAGTAGCATGGGACTAGCGGCATACAATGAGCAGTTCTTC
cdr3_aa: CASSMGLAAYNEQFF

j_call: TRBJ2-7
d_call: TRBD2
v_call: TRBV7-8
clone_size: few
cdr3_nt: TGTGCCAGCAGCTTAGAACTAGCGGGGAGCTCCTACGAGCAGTACTTC
cdr3_aa: CASSLELAGSSYEQYF

j_call: TRBJ1-1
d_call: .
v_call: TRBV2
clone_size: .
cdr3_nt: TGTGCCAGCAGTGAACGGGGGAACACTGAAGCTTTCTTT
cdr3_aa: CASSERGNTEAFF

j_call: TRBJ1-4
d_call: TRBD1
v_call: TRBV4-3
clone_size: .
cdr3_nt: TGCGCCAGCAGCCAAGCCGAGACAGGGCCCCCTGAAAAACTGTTTTTT
cdr3_aa: CASSQAETGPPEKLFF

j_call: TRBJ1-2
d_call: .
v_call: TRBV5-5
clone_size: few
cdr3_nt: TGTGCCAGCAGCCATGAAGGTCGGGGTGGCTACACCTTC
cdr3_aa: CASSHEGRGGYTF

j_call: TRBJ2-1
d_call: .
v_call: TRBV5-6
clone_size: .
cdr3_nt: TGTGCCAGCAGCTTTGACGGGGGAAGATACAATGAGCAGTTCTTC
cdr3_aa: CASSFDGGRYNEQFF

j_call: TRBJ2-7
d_call: TRBD2
v_call: TRBV5-1
clone_size: .
cdr3_nt: TGCGCCAGCAGCTCGGAGGGACTAGCGGGAGACGGGGAAAATAGCGAGCAGTACTTC
cdr3_aa: CASSSEGLAGDGENSEQYF

j_call: TRBJ1-2
d_call: .
v_call: TRBV21-1
clone_size: .
cdr3_nt: TGTGCCAGCAGCCGGACGACAGAGACCAGTCAAGGCTACACCTTC
cdr3_aa: CASSRTTETSQGYTF

j_call: TRBJ1-1
d_call: .
v_call: TRBV6-5
clone_size: .
cdr3_nt: TGTGCCAGCAGGACACAGGGCGCTGAAGCTTTCTTT
cdr3_aa: CASRTQGAEAFF

j_call: TRBJ1-1
d_call: .
v_call: TRBV27
clone_size: .
cdr3_nt: TGTGCCAGCAGTCAGACAGTGAACACTGAAGCTTTCTTT
cdr3_aa: CASSQTVNTEAFF

j_call: TRBJ1-6
d_call: .
v_call: TRBV9
clone_size: .
cdr3_nt: TGTGCCAGCAGTGGGGAGGGGACGGGGCATTCACCCCTCCACTTT
cdr3_aa: CASSGEGTGHSPLHF

j_call: TRBJ2-3
d_call: .
v_call: TRBV6-4
clone_size: .
cdr3_nt: TGTGCCAGCAGTGACGGGGGGGCCACAGATACGCAGTATTTT
cdr3_aa: CASSDGGATDTQYF

j_call: TRBJ1-1
d_call: TRBD1
v_call: TRBV28
clone_size: .
cdr3_nt: TGTGCCAGCAGTCTCGGAGGCAGGGGGCGATTCACTGAAGCTTTCTTT
cdr3_aa: CASSLGGRGRFTEAFF

j_call: TRBJ1-1
d_call: .
v_call: TRBV27
clone_size: few
cdr3_nt: TGTGCCAGCACCTCGACAGTGAACACTGAAGCTTTCTTT
cdr3_aa: CASTSTVNTEAFF

j_call: TRBJ1-2
d_call: .
v_call: TRBV25-1
clone_size: few
cdr3_nt: TGTGCCAGCACTCCACTGGGAGGAAAGGATGGCTACACCTTC
cdr3_aa: CASTPLGGKDGYTF

j_call: TRBJ2-5
d_call: .
v_call: TRBV4-3
clone_size: .
cdr3_nt: TGCGCCAGCAGCCAAGGGGTGCTAGAGGAGACCCAGTACTTC
cdr3_aa: CASSQGVLEETQYF

j_call: TRBJ2-1
d_call: TRBD1
v_call: TRBV9
clone_size: .
cdr3_nt: TGTGCCAGCAGCCCCGGGACAGGGGTATTGAATGAGCAGTTCTTC
cdr3_aa: CASSPGTGVLNEQFF

j_call: TRBJ2-1
d_call: TRBD2
v_call: TRBV7-8
clone_size: .
cdr3_nt: TGTGCCAGCAGCTTAAATGGCGGGAGCTCCTACAATGAGCAGTTCTTC
cdr3_aa: CASSLNGGSSYNEQFF

j_call: TRBJ1-4
d_call: .
v_call: TRBV9
clone_size: .
cdr3_nt: TGTGCCAGCAGCGCTAGACAGGCCTATAATGAAAAACTGTTTTTT
cdr3_aa: CASSARQAYNEKLFF

j_call: TRBJ2-1
d_call: .
v_call: TRBV27
clone_size: .
cdr3_nt: TGTGCCAGCAGCCCAAACATCAGGGGCGATGAGCAGTTCTTC
cdr3_aa: CASSPNIRGDEQFF

j_call: TRBJ1-2
d_call: TRBD1
v_call: TRBV4-2
clone_size: .
cdr3_nt: TGTGCCAGCAGCCAAGACCGGGACAGGGCTCATGGCTACACCTTC
cdr3_aa: CASSQDRDRAHGYTF

j_call: TRBJ2-7
d_call: TRBD1
v_call: TRBV7-2
clone_size: many
cdr3_nt: TGTGCCAGCAGCCAATCCGCCAGGGGGTCCACCTACGAGCAGTACTTC
cdr3_aa: CASSQSARGSTYEQYF

j_call: TRBJ2-1
d_call: .
v_call: TRBV9
clone_size: .
cdr3_nt: TGTGCCAGCAGCGCCGAGAGTGTGGGGCGTCCCTCCTACAATGAGCAGTTCTTC
cdr3_aa: CASSAESVGRPSYNEQFF

j_call: TRBJ2-1
d_call: .
v_call: TRBV9
clone_size: few
cdr3_nt: TGTGCCAGCAGCTACGGGGTCCCCACTGAGCAGTTCTTC
cdr3_aa: CASSYGVPTEQFF

j_call: TRBJ2-5
d_call: TRBD2
v_call: TRBV28
clone_size: .
cdr3_nt: TGTGCCAGCAGTTCCCTCGCGGGAGAGCTTCAAGAGACCCAGTACTTC
cdr3_aa: CASSSLAGELQETQYF